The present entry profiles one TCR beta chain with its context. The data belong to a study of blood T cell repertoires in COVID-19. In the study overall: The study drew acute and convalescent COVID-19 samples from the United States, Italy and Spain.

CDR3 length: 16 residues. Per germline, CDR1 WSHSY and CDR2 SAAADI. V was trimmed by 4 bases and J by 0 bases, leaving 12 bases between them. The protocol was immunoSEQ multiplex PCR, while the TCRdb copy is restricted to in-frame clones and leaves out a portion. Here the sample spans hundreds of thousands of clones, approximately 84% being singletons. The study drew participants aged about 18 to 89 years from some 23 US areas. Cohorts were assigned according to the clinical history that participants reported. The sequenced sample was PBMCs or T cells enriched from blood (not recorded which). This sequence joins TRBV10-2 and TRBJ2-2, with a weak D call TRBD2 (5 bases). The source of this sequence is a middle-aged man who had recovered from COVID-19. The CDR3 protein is CASSGSTGTNTGELFF. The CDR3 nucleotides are TGCGCCAGCAGTGGGTCTACGGGAACGAACACCGGGGAGCTGTTTTTT.